These 29 T cell receptor beta chains came from one sample sequenced in a study of neurological immune-mediated disorders (dated by TCRdb to about 2019). Library generation was performed with 5' RACE. TCRdb lists the instrument as Illumina HiSeq 2500. TCRdb took the public reads, trimmed them with fastp at Q25, ran MiXCR for clone calling and kept in-frame beta chains. Identical CDR3 protein sequences are pooled into one entry, listed with their most common genes and DNA. Recorded for this sample are some 66,000 distinct CDR3 sequences; 3% to 3.5% of them occurred a single time. Together, the top ten hold around 3.7% of the sample. Sequenced material: PBMCs. Receptors originate from a man aged 40-49 years with multiple sclerosis.

The rearrangement joins TRBV29-1 to TRBJ2-5; no reliable D call. The germline CDR1 and CDR2 sequences are SQVTM and ANQGSEA. The CDR3 is made up of 12 amino acids. V gave up 2 bases and J gave up 4 bases, with 8 bases separating them. CDR3 residues: CSVEMVGETQYF. The DNA of the CDR3 is TGCAGCGTTGAAATGGTCGGAGAGACCCAGTACTTC. Full variable domain (missing parts from reference TRBV29-1 and TRBJ2-5): SAVISQKPSRDICQRGTSLTIQCQVDSQVTMMFWYRQQPGQSLTLIATANQGSEATYESGFVIDKFPISRPNLTFSTLTVSNMSPEDSSIYLCSVEMVGETQYFGPGTRLLVL.

This clonotype was seen many times. The J gene is TRBJ1-3, the V gene TRBV5-1, with TRBD1 matching 7 bases. This CDR3 has 15 residues. Per the germline V gene, CDR1 is SGHRS and CDR2 is YFSETQ. With 0 bases clipped from V and 4 bases from J, the junction kept 4 bases outside the gene matches. The CDR3 here is CASSLGSGQGNTIYF. In DNA form, the CDR3 reads TGCGCCAGCAGCTTGGGATCGGGACAGGGAAACACCATATATTTT.

In this sample, this clonotype turned up many times. The chain carries TRBV12-3 or TRBV12-4 and TRBJ1-2; possible D gene TRBD1, 5 bases. V dropped 7 bases and J dropped 1 base, with 19 bases sitting between them. The CDR3 sequence is 16 residues long. CDR3 residues: CASTPRDGGSNYGYTF. The CDR3 DNA follows: TGTGCCAGCACCCCCAGGGATGGGGGGAGTAACTATGGCTACACCTTC.

This clonotype appeared many times. This chain joins TRBV29-1 and TRBJ2-2, with 8 bases that match TRBD2. The CDR3 has 14 amino acids. The V gene's germline CDR1 is SQVTM and CDR2 ANQGSEA. V shed 7 bases and J 2 bases; nucleotides not matched to a gene: 6. The chain's CDR3 is CSALGLVNTGELFF. CDR3 DNA sequence: TGCAGCGCCCTGGGACTAGTCAACACCGGGGAGCTGTTTTTT.

This clonotype was detected many times. This sequence joins TRBV3-1 and TRBJ1-6; D perhaps matches TRBD1 (5 bases). The ends were cut back, 4 bases at V and 14 bases at J, with 12 bases in the middle. From germline, CDR1 is LGHDT and CDR2 YNNKEL (reference sequence). The CDR3 is 12 amino acids. CDR3 bases: TGTGCCAGCAGCCCAAGTAGGGGAACCCTCCACTTT. Amino acids: CASSPSRGTLHF.

At least ten counts were recorded for this clonotype. As DNA, the CDR3 is TGTGCCAGCAGCCCCAGGACAGACACCGGGGAGCTGTTTTTT. Amino acid sequence: CASSPRTDTGELFF. V usage is TRBV7-2 and J usage is TRBJ2-2, with a possible D match to TRBD1 (6 bases). The CDR3 loop spans 14 amino acids. Per germline, CDR1 SGHTA and CDR2 FQGNSA. Trimming removed 5 bases at V and 3 bases at J, with 10 bases between. Full variable domain (rest looked up from reference TRBV7-2 and TRBJ2-2): GAGVSQSPSNKVTEKGKDVELRCDPISGHTALYWYRQSLGQGLEFLIYFQGNSAPDKSGLPSDRFSAERTGGSVSTLTIQRTQQEDSAVYLCASSPRTDTGELFFGEGSRLTVL.

This clonotype was picked up many times. This chain joins TRBV6-6 and TRBJ1-5; D is unclear. Trimming shortened V by 3 bases and J by 3 bases, and 6 bases separated the two germline ends. This CDR3 region has 13 residues. Germline V CDR1 and CDR2: MNHNY, SVGAGI (reference sequence). In nucleotides, the CDR3 is TGTGCCAGCAGTTATGACAACAATCAGCCCCAGCATTTT. It translates to CASSYDNNQPQHF.

This clonotype was counted many times. CDR3 in DNA: TGCAGTGCTAGAGATACGCGCGGGAGAGGCGATGAGCAGTTCTTC. The encoded protein is CSARDTRGRGDEQFF. The genes are TRBV20-1 and TRBJ2-1; the match to TRBD2 covers 7 bases. The germline V gene encodes CDR1 DFQATT and CDR2 SNEGSKA (reference sequence). The CDR3 runs to 15 residues. J lost 8 bases, V lost 0 bases, and 10 bases had no gene match.

There are many counts of this clonotype. This chain connects TRBV20-1 to TRBJ2-6; D perhaps matches TRBD1 (5 bases). Germline values: CDR1 DFQATT, CDR2 SNEGSKA (reference sequence). The CDR3 has 14 amino acids. V was trimmed by 5 bases and J by 0 bases, leaving 8 bases between them. CDR3 bases: TGCAGTGCTGCAGGGCACTCTGGGGCCAACGTCCTGACTTTC. As protein: CSAAGHSGANVLTF.

This clonotype showed up many times. The chain links TRBV20-1 to TRBJ1-1; D gene uncertain. Germline V lookup: CDR1 DFQATT, CDR2 SNEGSKA (reference sequence). The CDR3 is 14 residues long. The V and J ends lost 0 bases and 5 bases respectively, with 13 bases between them. CDR3 in amino acids: CSARDHTRVTEAFF. The CDR3 DNA sequence: TGCAGTGCTAGAGACCACACTCGGGTAACTGAAGCTTTCTTT.

This clonotype was seen many times. This chain joins TRBV20-1 and TRBJ1-2; D perhaps matches TRBD1 (5 bases). The ends were cut back, 0 bases at V and 4 bases at J, with 9 bases in the middle. Germline V gene sequence: CDR1 DFQATT, CDR2 SNEGSKA (reference sequence). The CDR3 spans 13 residues. The CDR3 coding sequence is TGCAGTGCTAGAGATGTGGGGACCTATGGCTACACCTTC. Translating it yields CSARDVGTYGYTF.

This clonotype came up many times. The genes are TRBV5-1 and TRBJ1-1; tentative D call: TRBD1 (5 bases). Germline CDR1 and CDR2: SGHRS and YFSETQ. V lost 0 bases and J 3 bases, leaving 12 bases between the germline ends. The CDR3 runs 15 residues. CDR3 in amino acids: CASSLEYGADTEAFF. The CDR3 DNA follows: TGCGCCAGCAGCTTGGAGTACGGGGCTGACACTGAAGCTTTCTTT.

There are many counts of this clonotype. The V and J genes are TRBV6-6 and TRBJ1-5, with 9 bases matching TRBD1. Germline CDR1 is MNHNY and CDR2 is SVGAGI (reference sequence). Trimming cost V 7 bases and J 4 bases; bases outside gene matches: 5. The CDR3 is 14 residues long. As DNA, the CDR3 is TGTGCCAGCAATACAGGGGGCCAAAATCAGCCCCAGCATTTT. This translates into CASNTGGQNQPQHF.

This clonotype was seen ten or more times. V gene TRBV18 combines with J gene TRBJ2-3; D is unclear. This CDR3 has 13 residues. Germline assignment: CDR1 KGHSH and CDR2 LQKENI. The V end lost 3 bases, the J end lost 0 bases, and 4 bases lay between the germline ends. CDR3: CASSPDSTDTQYF. The CDR3, as DNA: TGTGCCAGCTCACCCGACAGCACAGATACGCAGTATTTT.

The table lists this clonotype with many counts. J is TRBJ2-3 and V is TRBV12-3 or TRBV12-4; D call uncertain. The CDR3 loop spans 13 amino acids. V lost 8 bases and J lost 2, with 11 bases in between. In nucleotides, the CDR3 is TGTGCCAGCGCTCTGGGCCTCACAGATACGCAGTATTTT. Translation: CASALGLTDTQYF.

This clonotype was recorded at least ten times. The chain recombines TRBV7-2 with TRBJ2-5; no firm D call. The CDR3 has 11 residues. Germline V gene sequence: CDR1 SGHTA, CDR2 FQGNSA. V lost 7 bases to trimming and J lost 9 bases, with 12 bases between them. CDR3 residues: CASTLDLAQYF. DNA for the CDR3: TGTGCCAGCACCCTCGATTTGGCCCAGTACTTC.

This clonotype occurred many times. The gene calls are TRBV5-5 and TRBJ2-2; D possibly corresponds to TRBD1 (8 bases). Trimming stripped 4 bases from V and 3 bases from J, with 16 bases between. Germline CDR1 SGHKS, CDR2 YYEKEE (reference sequence). The CDR3 contains 16 residues. The CDR3 region is CASSNGQGGYTGELFF. In DNA, the CDR3 is TGTGCCAGCAGCAACGGACAGGGAGGGTACACCGGGGAGCTGTTTTTT.

This clonotype was seen repeatedly, ten times or more. Here the CDR3 DNA reads TGTGCCAGCAGTTTCTCCCCCGGGATAACGAACACCGGGGAGCTGTTTTTT. Encoded protein: CASSFSPGITNTGELFF. The chain has TRBV25-1 and TRBJ2-2, with TRBD2 as a possible D gene (5 bases). The CDR3 covers 17 residues. CDR1 is MGHDK, CDR2 SYGVNS, per germline. Trimming shortened V by 5 bases and J by 0 bases, and 16 bases separated the two germline ends. The full variable domain, rest sourced from reference TRBV25-1 and TRBJ2-2, is EADIYQTPRYLVIGTGKKITLECSQTMGHDKMYWYQQDPGMELHLIHYSYGVNSTEKGDLSSESTVSRIRTEHFPLTLESARPSHTSQYLCASSFSPGITNTGELFFGEGSRLTVL.

Ten or more counts support this clonotype. The chain links TRBV4-2 to TRBJ1-2; 9 bases are shared with TRBD1. This CDR3 region has 16 residues. Germline V gene lookup returns CDR1 LGHNA and CDR2 YNFKEQ. Trimming took 0 bases from V and 8 from J; bases not matched to a gene: 10. The CDR3 protein is CASSQDLPGQGSGYTF. The CDR3 DNA is TGTGCCAGCAGCCAAGATCTTCCCGGACAGGGGTCGGGCTACACCTTC.

This clonotype was counted at least ten times. V and J are TRBV10-3 and TRBJ1-1; D is unclear. CDR3 length: 12 amino acids. CDR1 is ENHRY, CDR2 SYGVKD, per germline. V gave up 0 bases and J gave up 6 bases, with 5 bases separating them. CDR3 bases: TGTGCCATCAGTGAGTCGTCAGCTGAAGCTTTCTTT. This gives the protein CAISESSAEAFF.

This clonotype was counted ten times or more. The chain has TRBV9 and TRBJ1-1, with a possible D match to TRBD1 (6 bases). The CDR3 is 16 amino acids. V lost 3 bases, J lost 4 bases, and 19 bases lay in between. Per the germline V gene, CDR1 is SGDLS and CDR2 is YYNGEE. CDR3 nucleotide sequence: TGTGCCAGCAGCGCGAGGGCGGGGGGGGCGCTCACTGAAGCTTTCTTT. It yields the protein CASSARAGGALTEAFF.

The chain couples TRBV7-9 to TRBJ2-7, with TRBD2 as a possible D gene (6 bases). There are 13 residues in the CDR3. V lost 5 bases to trimming and J lost 3 bases, with 11 bases between them. Germline V gives CDR1 SEHNR, CDR2 FQNEAQ (reference sequence). In nucleotides, the CDR3 is TGTGCCAGCAGCCCCATGGGGGGCTACGAGCAGTACTTC. It yields the protein CASSPMGGYEQYF. The whole variable domain, filled in from reference TRBV7-9 and TRBJ2-7, reads DTGVSQNPRHKITKRGQNVTFRCDPISEHNRLYWYRQTLGQGPEFLTYFQNEAQLEKSRLLSDRFSAERPKGSFSTLEIQRTEQGDSAMYLCASSPMGGYEQYFGPGTRLTVT.

This clonotype was seen ten or more times. The J gene is TRBJ2-7, the V gene TRBV18, with 9 nucleotides matching TRBD1. Germline V gene data show CDR1 as KGHSH and CDR2 as LQKENI. V lost 3 bases, J lost 2 bases, and 5 bases stayed unmatched. This CDR3 spans 15 amino acids. CDR3 sequence (DNA): TGTGCCAGCTCACCCCCGGGACAGGGCCCCTACGAGCAGTACTTC. Encoded protein: CASSPPGQGPYEQYF.

This clonotype was seen many times. The chain employs TRBV7-6 and TRBJ2-2; possibly TRBD1 for D (5 bases). This CDR3 is 12 amino acids long. Germline CDR1 and CDR2: SGHVS and FNYEAQ. The V and J ends lost 3 bases and 8 bases respectively, with 7 bases between them. In DNA form, the CDR3 reads TGTGCCAGCAGCTTCGGACAAGGGGAGCTGTTTTTT. Its protein is CASSFGQGELFF.

This clonotype was detected many times. The V call is TRBV15, the J call TRBJ2-3; D might be TRBD2 (7 bases). The germline V and J ends were trimmed by 5 bases and 3 bases, with 9 bases remaining between them. Germline CDR1 and CDR2: LNHNV and YYDKDF (reference sequence). The CDR3 loop spans 13 amino acids. Here the CDR3 DNA reads TGTGCCACCAGCGGGGGGGCAACAGATACGCAGTATTTT. This sequence encodes CATSGGATDTQYF.

This clonotype was detected many times. This chain joins TRBV9 and TRBJ2-7; D might be TRBD2 (6 bases). Germline CDR1 SGDLS, CDR2 YYNGEE. This CDR3 is 15 amino acids long. Trimming removed 0 bases from V and 4 bases from J, with 14 bases in between. The CDR3 region has the DNA TGTGCCAGCAGCGTAGGGACTATCGGTTCGTACGAGCAGTACTTC. Encoded protein: CASSVGTIGSYEQYF.

This clonotype was recorded at least ten times. The rearrangement joins TRBV5-1 to TRBJ2-1, with D hard to call. Trimming took 0 bases from V and 1 from J, leaving 5 bases between them. Germline values: CDR1 SGHRS, CDR2 YFSETQ. The CDR3 sequence is 14 residues long. CDR3 nucleotides: TGCGCCAGCAGCTTGGAAAGATCCTACAATGAGCAGTTCTTC. This codes for CASSLERSYNEQFF.

This clonotype was observed at least ten times. The CDR3 region is CASSVGQGGLSAYEQYF. The CDR3 nucleotides read TGTGCCAGCAGCGTGGGACAGGGGGGTTTGTCCGCCTACGAGCAGTACTTC. The rearrangement links TRBV9 to TRBJ2-7, with 11 positions matching TRBD1. Germline V gene data show CDR1 as SGDLS and CDR2 as YYNGEE. This CDR3 is built from 17 residues. V lost 2 bases to trimming and J lost 2 bases; unmatched junction nucleotides: 9.

This clonotype appeared many times. This chain joins TRBV12-3 or TRBV12-4 and TRBJ1-1; possible D gene TRBD1, 5 bases. CDR3 size: 12 residues. V lost 4 bases, J lost 5 bases, and 8 bases lay in between. The CDR3 nucleotides read TGTGCCAGCAGTTCAAGGGGAACTGAAGCTTTCTTT. It encodes CASSSRGTEAFF.